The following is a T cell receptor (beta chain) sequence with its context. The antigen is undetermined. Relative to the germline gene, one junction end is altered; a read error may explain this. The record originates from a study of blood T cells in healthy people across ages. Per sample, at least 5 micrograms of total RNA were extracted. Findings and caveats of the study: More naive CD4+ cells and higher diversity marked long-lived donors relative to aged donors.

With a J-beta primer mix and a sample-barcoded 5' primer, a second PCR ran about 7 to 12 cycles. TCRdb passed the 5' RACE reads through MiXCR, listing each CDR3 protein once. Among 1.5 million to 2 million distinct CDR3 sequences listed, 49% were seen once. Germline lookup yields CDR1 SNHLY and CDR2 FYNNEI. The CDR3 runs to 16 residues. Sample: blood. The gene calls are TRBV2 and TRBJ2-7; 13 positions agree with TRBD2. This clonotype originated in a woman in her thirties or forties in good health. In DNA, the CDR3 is TGTGCCAGCAGTCGACTAACTAGCGGGGGGGTCTACGACCAGTACTTC. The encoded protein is CASSRLTSGGVYDQYF.